The table lists the clone carrying this T cell receptor (beta chain) with a few counts. This specimen belongs to a study of blood T cell repertoires in COVID-19. Adults between roughly 18 and 89 years of age took part from approximately 24 US areas. Participant-given clinical history determined each cohort assignment. Cohort 3 donors were reported recovered after two negative PCRs, clearance, or symptom resolution. The table came from immunoSEQ multiplex PCR; TCRdb's copy has only in-frame clones and leaves some out. The table shows 310,000 or so clones, with over 80% occurring only once. Germline loops: CDR1 MDHEN, CDR2 SYDVKM. The ends were cut back, 2 bases at V and 0 bases at J, with 8 bases in the middle. CDR3 size: 15 residues.

V and J are TRBV28 and TRBJ1-5; tentatively, D is TRBD1 (6 bases). This receptor was taken from a young woman who had recovered from COVID-19. Material: PBMCs or T cells enriched from blood (not recorded which). The CDR3 loop is CASSLGGHSNQPQHF. CDR3 DNA: TGTGCCAGCAGTTTAGGGGGACATAGCAATCAGCCCCAGCATTTT.